Listed here is a single TCR beta chain. The CDR3 totals 13 residues. Looked up from germline, CDR1 is MNHEY and CDR2 is SVGAGI. The V and J ends lost 7 bases and 6 bases, in that order; junction bases with no gene match: 4. The sample belongs to a study of blood T cell repertoires in COVID-19. Turning to the study itself: COVID-19 samples from acute and convalescent phases originated in the United States, Italy and Spain. T cells, B-cell-depleted T cells, or PBMCs provided the cDNA or gDNA that served as material.

In Seattle, patients joined the study during active infection and were tracked longitudinally. The authors' processing: By means of reference gene primer amplification, nucleated cell counts were estimated. Only in-frame clones appear in the TCRdb table, and some are missing; sequencing was by immunoSEQ multiplex PCR. V and J calls and clone size follow that table, whereas D and trimming were derived from the DNA. The table lists 150,000 to 200,000 clones, over 90% of them singletons. The chain is built from TRBV6-5 and TRBJ2-2, with 8 bases aligning to TRBD1. The source is a woman aged 60-75 years with COVID-19, enrolled during active disease. Sequences were obtained from peripheral blood. The CDR3 loop is CASNRQGPGELFF. CDR3 DNA sequence: TGTGCCAGCAATAGACAGGGGCCCGGGGAGCTGTTTTTT.